This TCR beta chain was identified during a study of regulatory T cells in long-lasting Graves disease. Across the study: Antithyroid drugs had been given to newly diagnosed Graves' patients for under 3 months.

For TCR beta, libraries came from iRepertoire HTBI primers and Arm-PCR of CDR3 regions. TCRdb analysed the multiplex PCR reads with MiXCR anew, one entry per CDR3 protein. The table shows a few hundred thousand distinct CDR3 sequences, with less than 20% occurring only once. Trimming cost V 8 bases and J 5 bases, with 19 bases left between them. The CDR3 sequence is 14 residues long. This clonotype was found many times. Time point specified: newly diagnosed GD, antithyroid drugs for less than 3 months. Preparation of the TCR library used RNA extracted from PBMCs. Separately, the same data were catalogued under a study of T cells in Graves' hyperthyroidism and ophthalmopathy. According to that study: Most clonotypes that expanded in the thyroid above 0.001 also showed up in blood.

The V and J genes are TRBV12-3 or TRBV12-4 and TRBJ2-7; D possibly matches TRBD1 or TRBD2 (5 bases each). The TCR comes from a woman between 18 and 29 years old with Graves disease. Specimen: peripheral blood mononuclear cells (PBMCs), collected at new diagnosis, from a patient treated with antithyroid drugs. The CDR3 region has the DNA TGTGCCAGCTCCGACCGGGAAGGGGCCAACGAGCAGTACTTC. Encoded protein: CASSDREGANEQYF.